The next 32 T cell receptor beta chains were all read from a single sample in a study of long-term antiretroviral therapy in people with HIV. Sequencing used immunoSEQ v3.0 at survey level. Using immunoSEQ multiplex PCR, the repertoire was profiled, and TCRdb retains in-frame clones only, with some absent. The data show tens of thousands of clones, 84% seen once. This sample comprised unsorted PBMCs, obtained 0.5 years before starting antiretroviral therapy. The receptors were sampled from a man aged 35-49 years with HIV.

CDR3 nucleotides: TGTGCCAGCAGCTTAGGCGGACCCGCCTATGGCTACACCTTC. This encodes CASSLGGPAYGYTF. The chain couples TRBV13 to TRBJ1-2; no definite D call. Trimming removed 0 bases at V and 4 bases at J, with 9 bases between. The CDR3 contains 14 residues. The germline V gene encodes CDR1 PRHDT and CDR2 FYEKMQ (reference sequence).

The genes are TRBV5-6 and TRBJ2-7; tentative D call: TRBD1 (5 bases). The V end was cut by 0 bases, the J end by 7 bases, with 8 bases between. Germline V gene lookup returns CDR1 SGHDT and CDR2 YYEEEE. This CDR3 comprises 12 residues. The CDR3 DNA reads as TGTGCCAGCAGCTTGGGGGCAGGGGAGCAGTACTTC. This translates into CASSLGAGEQYF.

A note on this clone: A junction end diverges from the germline sequence, so it may reflect a read error. The rearrangement uses TRBV2 and TRBJ1-5; 10 nucleotides match TRBD1. Germline loops: CDR1 SNHLY, CDR2 FYNNEI. This CDR3 has 14 amino acids. The CDR3 spells CASTGTGDNRPQHF. CDR3 DNA sequence: TGTGCCAGCACCGGGACAGGGGATAATCGGCCCCAGCATTTT.

The J gene is TRBJ2-3, the V gene TRBV11-2; 12 bases line up with TRBD2. Germline trimming cut 3 bases from V and 2 bases from J; bases unmatched to any gene: 6. This CDR3 region has 17 residues. CDR1 and CDR2 (germline): SGHAT, FQNNGV. CDR3 coding DNA: TGTGCCAGCAGCTTGTCGACTAGCGGGGGTAACACAGATACGCAGTATTTT. Protein product: CASSLSTSGGNTDTQYF.

This rearrangement joins TRBV11-3 to TRBJ1-1; D remains ambiguous. Between the trimmed V and J ends, which lost 2 bases and 6 bases, there was a span of 13 bases. Germline V gene sequence: CDR1 SGHNT, CDR2 YENEEA. The CDR3 consists of 14 residues. The CDR3 here is CASSLKKVDPEAFF. The CDR3 DNA is TGTGCCAGCAGCTTAAAGAAGGTAGACCCTGAAGCTTTCTTT.

This clone was counted only a few times. The genes are TRBV7-9 and TRBJ1-2; 8 bases line up with TRBD1. The CDR3 length is 15 residues. Trimming took 2 bases from V and 2 from J; bases not matched to a gene: 4. CDR1 is SEHNR and CDR2 is FQNEAQ in the germline V gene (reference sequence). CDR3 loop: CASSLWRQGNYGYTF. The CDR3 DNA follows: TGTGCCAGCAGCTTATGGCGACAGGGGAACTATGGCTACACCTTC.

The genes are TRBV28 and TRBJ1-1, with D tentatively TRBD1 (6 bases). The germline V gene encodes CDR1 MDHEN and CDR2 SYDVKM. V shed 8 bases and J shed 5 bases, with 12 bases lying between them. This CDR3 contains 12 residues. CDR3 sequence reads: CASEGVRTEAFF. In DNA form, the CDR3 reads TGTGCCAGCGAGGGGGTTAGGACTGAAGCTTTCTTT.

The genes are TRBV28 and TRBJ2-3, with 7 positions matching TRBD2. The CDR3 loop spans 16 amino acids. CDR1 and CDR2 from the germline V gene are MDHEN and SYDVKM. After removal of 4 bases from V and 0 bases from J, the junction contained 7 bases not matched to a gene. The CDR3 protein is CASSSPGGASTDTQYF. As DNA, the CDR3 is TGTGCCAGCAGTTCACCGGGGGGTGCTAGCACAGATACGCAGTATTTT.

This clone has just a few counts. The rearrangement links TRBV7-3 to TRBJ1-2; D is unclear. V was clipped by 0 bases and J by 2 bases, with 10 bases between them. Germline-derived CDR1 and CDR2 are SGHTA and FQGTGA. The CDR3 length is 15 residues. The CDR3 DNA is TGTGCCAGCAGCTTAACGGGAACCATAAACTATGGCTACACCTTC. Amino acid sequence: CASSLTGTINYGYTF. The whole variable domain, filled in from reference TRBV7-3 and TRBJ1-2, reads GAGVSQTPSNKVTEKGKYVELRCDPISGHTALYWYRQSLGQGPEFLIYFQGTGAADDSGLPNDRFFAVRPEGSVSTLKIQRTERGDSAVYLCASSLTGTINYGYTFGSGTRLTVV.

The rearrangement joins TRBV18 to TRBJ1-2; 10 bases line up with TRBD1. Germline values: CDR1 KGHSH, CDR2 LQKENI. The ends lost 3 bases at V and 4 bases at J; junction bases unmatched: 8. The CDR3 length is 16 residues. CDR3 region: CASSPQPGQGSYGYTF. The CDR3 DNA sequence: TGTGCCAGCTCACCTCAACCGGGACAGGGGAGCTATGGCTACACCTTC.

The chain links TRBV28 to TRBJ1-1; D is unclear. V was trimmed by 2 bases and J by 5 bases, leaving 12 bases between them. The germline V gene encodes CDR1 MDHEN and CDR2 SYDVKM. CDR3 length: 14 amino acids. The CDR3 nucleotides are TGTGCCAGCAGTTTAGTCCTCAGAGGGACTGAAGCTTTCTTT. It translates to CASSLVLRGTEAFF.

CDR3 DNA: TGTGCCAGCAGTTTTTCAGGGCGAGAGCAGTTCTTC. Encoded protein: CASSFSGREQFF. V usage is TRBV27 and J usage is TRBJ2-1; possibly TRBD1 for D (5 bases). The germline CDR1 and CDR2 sequences are MNHEY and SMNVEV (reference sequence). The V end lost 3 bases, the J end lost 10 bases, and 10 bases lay between the germline ends. The CDR3 is 12 residues long.

The chain combines TRBV7-9 with TRBJ1-1; D not resolved. Germline V gene sequence: CDR1 SEHNR, CDR2 FQNEAQ (reference sequence). Trimming cost V 3 bases and J 4 bases, with 15 bases left between them. This CDR3 region has 15 residues. CDR3: CASSFYAASSTEAFF. CDR3 bases: TGTGCCAGCAGCTTTTATGCAGCCTCGAGCACTGAAGCTTTCTTT. The full variable domain, completed using reference TRBV7-9 and TRBJ1-1, is DTGVSQNPRHKITKRGQNVTFRCDPISEHNRLYWYRQTLGQGPEFLTYFQNEAQLEKSRLLSDRFSAERPKGSFSTLEIQRTEQGDSAMYLCASSFYAASSTEAFFGQGTRLTVV.

To note about this clone: The CDR3 end shows no conserved phenylalanine or tryptophan, and so a read error is likely. The DNA is omitted, as the CDR3 cannot be located on it reliably, and the CDR3 follows TCRdb's listing. The gene calls are TRBV7-3 and TRBJ2-7; TRBD1, as called in the table, went unchecked against the DNA. The CDR3 is 11 amino acids in total, end residues counted. Germline V gene sequence: CDR1 SGHTA, CDR2 FQGTGA. The CDR3 region is CASSFRDRGFC.

This chain joins TRBV6-1 and TRBJ1-5; D might be TRBD1 (5 bases). Germline V CDR1 and CDR2: MNHNS, SASEGT. The V and J ends lost 6 bases and 3 bases respectively, with 9 bases between them. The CDR3 covers 13 residues. The CDR3 loop is CASSKGTNQPQHF. CDR3 in DNA: TGTGCCAGCAGCAAAGGGACCAATCAGCCCCAGCATTTT.

The CDR3 DNA reads TGTGCCTCCCCGGCCGGGACAGGGAGGAGTCGGATGGATTCACCCCTCCACTTT. Protein: CASPAGTGRSRMDSPLHF. This rearrangement joins TRBV30 to TRBJ1-6, with 9 nucleotides matching TRBD1. The CDR3 runs 18 residues. V shed 7 bases and J 8 bases; nucleotides not matched to a gene: 21. Germline assignment: CDR1 GTSNPN and CDR2 SVGIG (reference sequence).

CDR3 residues: CASSLVSGLGLGTDTQYF. The DNA of the CDR3 is TGTGCCAGCAGCTTAGTGTCAGGACTAGGTTTGGGCACAGATACGCAGTATTTT. The chain employs TRBV11-2 and TRBJ2-3; 7 nucleotides match TRBD2. This CDR3 spans 18 amino acids. The germline CDR1 and CDR2 sequences are SGHAT and FQNNGV. The trim removed 1 base at V and 1 base at J, leaving 11 bases unmatched. Supplemented by reference TRBV11-2 and TRBJ2-3, the full variable domain reads EAGVAQSPRYKIIEKRQSVAFWCNPISGHATLYWYQQILGQGPKLLIQFQNNGVVDDSQLPKDRFSAERLKGVDSTLKIQPAKLEDSAVYLCASSLVSGLGLGTDTQYFGPGTRLTVL.

V gene TRBV4-1 combines with J gene TRBJ2-1; the D gene is possibly TRBD1 (6 bases). Trimming cost V 1 base and J 0 bases, with 19 bases left between them. CDR1 and CDR2 (germline): MGHRA, YSYEKL. CDR3 length: 19 amino acids. DNA of the CDR3: TGCGCCAGCAGCCAAGTGGGTTTGGGACACCTGACCTCCTACAATGAGCAGTTCTTC. Residues: CASSQVGLGHLTSYNEQFF.

The rearrangement links TRBV5-4 to TRBJ1-5; tentative D call: TRBD1 (5 bases). Germline assignment: CDR1 SGHNT and CDR2 YYREEE (reference sequence). The CDR3 loop spans 15 amino acids. With 2 bases removed from V and 1 base from J, the gap between germline ends came to 10 bases. CDR3 DNA: TGTGCCAGCAGCTTAGGGCAGGGAAGCAATCAGCCCCAGCATTTT. Encoded protein: CASSLGQGSNQPQHF. Variable domain in full (rest from reference TRBV5-4 and TRBJ1-5): ETGVTQSPTHLIKTRGQQVTLRCSSQSGHNTVSWYQQALGQGPQFIFQYYREEENGRGNFPPRFSGLQFPNYSSELNVNALELDDSALYLCASSLGQGSNQPQHFGDGTRLSIL.

This clone was observed a few times. The genes are TRBV15 and TRBJ1-5, with unresolved D. This CDR3 spans 15 amino acids. The V end lost 0 bases, the J end lost 4 bases, and 10 bases lay between the germline ends. Germline CDR1 LNHNV, CDR2 YYDKDF (reference sequence). The CDR3 nucleotides read TGTGCCACCAGCAGAGATATGGGAGTGAATCAGCCCCAGCATTTT. This translates into CATSRDMGVNQPQHF.

This clone has only one observation. V gene TRBV6-6 combines with J gene TRBJ2-7; the D is unclear. With 4 bases removed from V and 0 bases from J, the gap between germline ends came to 10 bases. Germline V CDR1 and CDR2: MNHNY, SVGAGI (reference sequence). This CDR3 spans 14 amino acids. CDR3 sequence reads: CASSWTESSYEQYF. The CDR3 DNA sequence: TGTGCCAGCAGTTGGACGGAGAGCTCCTACGAGCAGTACTTC.

A single count supports this clone. Here the CDR3 reads CASSLRDRGPSGNTIYF. CDR3 DNA: TGTGCCAGCAGCTTAAGGGACAGGGGGCCCTCGGGAAACACCATATATTTT. V and J are TRBV7-8 and TRBJ1-3, with TRBD1 identical over 12 bases. V dropped 2 bases and J dropped 4; count of bases not matched to a gene: 6. The CDR3 is 17 amino acids. The germline CDR1 and CDR2 sequences are SGHVS and FQNEAQ.

This chain joins TRBV5-4 and TRBJ1-2; D gene uncertain. The CDR3 sequence is 15 residues long. The V gene lost 0 bases and the J gene lost 4 bases, with 13 bases spanning the gap. Germline CDR1 SGHNT, CDR2 YYREEE (reference sequence). CDR3 residues: CASSLANEGLYGYTF. CDR3 nucleotides: TGTGCCAGCAGCTTGGCCAACGAGGGCCTCTATGGCTACACCTTC.

The chain carries TRBV18 and TRBJ1-5, with 9 positions matching TRBD1. The CDR3 has 14 amino acids. The germline V gene has CDR1 KGHSH and CDR2 LQKENI. Germline trimming cut 5 bases from V and 7 bases from J; bases unmatched to any gene: 6. This chain's CDR3 is CASSEMDRGQPQHF. The CDR3, as DNA: TGTGCCAGCTCAGAAATGGACAGGGGCCAGCCCCAGCATTTT.

The J gene is TRBJ1-6, the V gene TRBV19; 10 bases are a match to TRBD1. This CDR3 contains 17 residues. The ends lost 7 bases at V and 1 base at J; junction bases unmatched: 7. In germline, CDR1 is LNHDA, CDR2 SQIVND (reference sequence). The CDR3 loop reads CASNPGQGSSYNSPLHF. The CDR3 DNA sequence: TGTGCCAGTAATCCGGGACAGGGGAGTTCCTATAATTCACCCCTCCACTTT.

The chain joins TRBV7-9 to TRBJ2-3; 14 bases are a match to TRBD2. The CDR3 extends over 17 amino acids. Losses at the gene ends were 7 bases for V and 1 base for J; bases not matched to a gene: 7. Germline V gene sequence: CDR1 SEHNR, CDR2 FQNEAQ (reference sequence). The CDR3 is CASTRTSGGWGTDTQYF. CDR3 nucleotides: TGTGCCAGCACCAGGACTAGCGGGGGGTGGGGCACAGATACGCAGTATTTT. The full variable domain, in which reference TRBV7-9 and TRBJ2-3 provide the parts outside the CDR3, is DTGVSQNPRHKITKRGQNVTFRCDPISEHNRLYWYRQTLGQGPEFLTYFQNEAQLEKSRLLSDRFSAERPKGSFSTLEIQRTEQGDSAMYLCASTRTSGGWGTDTQYFGPGTRLTVL.

This sequence joins TRBV9 and TRBJ1-1; D unresolved. The V gene lost 3 bases and the J gene lost 6 bases, with 15 bases spanning the gap. The V gene's germline CDR1 is SGDLS and CDR2 YYNGEE. The CDR3 consists of 14 residues. The CDR3 DNA sequence: TGTGCCAGCAGCGCAGACACCTCTGTCGCTGAAGCTTTCTTT. This encodes CASSADTSVAEAFF.

This chain connects TRBV29-1 to TRBJ2-7, with a tentative D call TRBD1 (6 bases). From germline, CDR1 is SQVTM and CDR2 ANQGSEA. Trimming shortened V by 4 bases and J by 2 bases, and 12 bases separated the two germline ends. The CDR3 consists of 13 residues. This chain's CDR3 is CSVARTEAYEQYF. The CDR3 DNA reads TGCAGCGTTGCCCGGACAGAGGCCTACGAGCAGTACTTC.

The V and J genes are TRBV20-1 and TRBJ2-5; D is perhaps TRBD2 (6 bases). This CDR3 spans 11 amino acids. The germline gives CDR1 DFQATT, CDR2 SNEGSKA (reference sequence). Trimming removed 1 base at V and 8 bases at J, with 8 bases between. The CDR3 DNA sequence: TGCAGTGCTAGAGGGGCGGGAACCCAGTACTTC. Translation: CSARGAGTQYF.

The CDR3 reads CASSLGGYEQYF. The CDR3 DNA reads TGCGCCAGCAGCTTGGGAGGATACGAGCAGTACTTC. J is TRBJ2-5 and V is TRBV5-1; D ambiguous. With the DNA end fitting TRBJ2-7 better, the J assignment may be wrong. Germline lookup yields CDR1 SGHRS and CDR2 YFSETQ. The CDR3 is 12 residues long.

The chain combines TRBV18 with TRBJ1-1; D perhaps matches TRBD1 (5 bases). CDR3 size: 13 residues. Trimming stripped 5 bases from V and 5 bases from J, with 12 bases between. Germline V gene data show CDR1 as KGHSH and CDR2 as LQKENI. CDR3 residues: CASSSTVETEAFF. CDR3 bases: TGTGCCAGCTCATCGACAGTGGAGACTGAAGCTTTCTTT.

A single count supports this clone. J is TRBJ1-6 and V is TRBV11-2; no clear D gene. Trimming shortened V by 5 bases and J by 14 bases, and 13 bases separated the two germline ends. The CDR3 covers 12 residues. Germline-derived CDR1 and CDR2 are SGHAT and FQNNGV. The CDR3 reads CASSDTGRALHF. The CDR3, as DNA: TGTGCCAGCAGCGATACCGGAAGGGCCCTCCACTTT.